This TCR beta chain was obtained from a study of identical twins' blood T cells. Study-level points and caveats: Twins reportedly had markedly more similar V usage than unrelated donors, even among out-of-frame TCRbeta clonotypes.

Both ends of each TCR cDNA library bore sample-specific barcodes. In the study's own analysis: Per-library CDR3 reads ranged 2.2 to 3.6 million; clonotypes, ~85,000 to ~500,000. From the 5' RACE reads, TCRdb called clonotypes with MiXCR, one entry per CDR3 protein. In this record, the V and J calls reflect TCRdb's handling and not the investigators' own analysis. The data show roughly 340,000 distinct CDR3 sequences, roughly 31% seen once. On this clonotype: Its target is not known.

With 4 bases clipped from V and 4 bases from J, the junction kept 12 bases outside the gene matches. This CDR3 contains 16 residues. Germline V gives CDR1 DFQATT, CDR2 SNEGSKA (reference sequence). Sequencing input: PBMCs. The sequence was obtained from a woman between 18 and 49 years old in good health. This chain joins TRBV20-1 and TRBJ2-1; 8 nucleotides align to TRBD2. CDR3 in DNA: TGCAGTGCTATAGATTTCCGGAGCGGGAGTTACAATGAGCAGTTCTTC. Translation gives CSAIDFRSGSYNEQFF.